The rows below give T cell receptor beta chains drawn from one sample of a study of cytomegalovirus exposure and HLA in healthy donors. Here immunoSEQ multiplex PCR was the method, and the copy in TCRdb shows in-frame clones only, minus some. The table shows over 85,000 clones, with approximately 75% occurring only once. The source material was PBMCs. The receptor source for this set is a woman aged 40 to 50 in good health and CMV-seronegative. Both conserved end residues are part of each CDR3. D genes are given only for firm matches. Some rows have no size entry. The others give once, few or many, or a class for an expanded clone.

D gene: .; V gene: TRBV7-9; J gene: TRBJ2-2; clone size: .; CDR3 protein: CASSLVPSTGELFF; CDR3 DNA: TGTGCCAGCAGCTTAGTACCTAGCACTGGGGAGCTGTTTTTT
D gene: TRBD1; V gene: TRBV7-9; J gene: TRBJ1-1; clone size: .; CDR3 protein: CASTSASRGQVWTEAFF; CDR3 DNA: TGTGCCAGCACCTCCGCTAGTAGGGGGCAAGTCTGGACTGAAGCTTTCTTT
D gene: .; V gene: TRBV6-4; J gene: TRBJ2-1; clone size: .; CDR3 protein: CASSSSEQFF; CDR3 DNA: TGTGCCAGCAGTAGCTCTGAGCAGTTCTTC
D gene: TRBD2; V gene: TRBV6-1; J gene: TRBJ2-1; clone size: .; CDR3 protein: CASSHRDYSYNEQFF; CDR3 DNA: TGTGCCAGCAGTCACCGGGACTACTCCTACAATGAGCAGTTCTTC
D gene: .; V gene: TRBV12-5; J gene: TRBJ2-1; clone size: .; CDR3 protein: CASGLVSGAGSLRNEQFF; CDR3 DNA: TGTGCTAGTGGTTTGGTAAGTGGCGCGGGGTCCCTGCGGAATGAGCAGTTCTTC
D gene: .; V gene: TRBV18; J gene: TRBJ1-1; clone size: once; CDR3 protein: CASSSENMNTEAFF; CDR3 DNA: TGTGCCAGCTCATCAGAAAACATGAACACTGAAGCTTTCTTT
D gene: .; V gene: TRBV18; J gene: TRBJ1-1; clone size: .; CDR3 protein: CASSPLQGIKTEAFF; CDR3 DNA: TGTGCCAGCTCACCTTTACAGGGTATAAAGACTGAAGCTTTCTTT
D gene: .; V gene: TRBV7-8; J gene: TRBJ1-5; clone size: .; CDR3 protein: CASSIQGGNQPQHF; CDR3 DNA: TGTGCCAGCAGCATACAGGGAGGGAATCAGCCCCAGCATTTT
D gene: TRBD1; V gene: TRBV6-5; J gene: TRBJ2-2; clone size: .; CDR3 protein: CASSYPRTGYPGELFF; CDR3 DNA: TGTGCCAGCAGTTACCCCCGGACAGGGTATCCCGGGGAGCTGTTTTTT
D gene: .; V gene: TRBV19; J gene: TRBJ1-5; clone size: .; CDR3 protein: CASSISDYNQPQHF; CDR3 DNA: TGTGCCAGTAGTATCAGTGATTATAATCAGCCCCAGCATTTT
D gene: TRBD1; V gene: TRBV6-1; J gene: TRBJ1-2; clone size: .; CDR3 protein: CASSSGQFGGYTF; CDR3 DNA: TGTGCCAGCAGTTCGGGACAGTTCGGCGGCTACACCTTC
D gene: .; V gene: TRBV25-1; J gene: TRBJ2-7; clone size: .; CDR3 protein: CASSGPGHLSYEQYF; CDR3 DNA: TGTGCCAGCAGTGGGCCGGGACATCTGTCCTACGAGCAGTACTTC
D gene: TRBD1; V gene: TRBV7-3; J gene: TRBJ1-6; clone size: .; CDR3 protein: CASSLEEGAGSPLHF; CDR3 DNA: TGTGCCAGCAGCTTAGAGGAGGGGGCAGGTTCACCCCTCCACTTT
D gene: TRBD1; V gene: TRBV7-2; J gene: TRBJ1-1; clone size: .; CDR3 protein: CASSSDRVNTEAFF; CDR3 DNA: TGTGCCAGCAGCTCGGACAGGGTGAACACTGAAGCTTTCTTT
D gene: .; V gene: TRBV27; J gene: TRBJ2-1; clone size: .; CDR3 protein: CASSGKQGYNEQFF; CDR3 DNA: TGTGCCAGCAGTGGCAAACAGGGATACAATGAGCAGTTCTTC
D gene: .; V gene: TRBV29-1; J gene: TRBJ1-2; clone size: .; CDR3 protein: CSVEDRSNRGNYGYTF; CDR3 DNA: TGCAGCGTTGAAGATCGGTCAAATCGGGGAAACTATGGCTACACCTTC
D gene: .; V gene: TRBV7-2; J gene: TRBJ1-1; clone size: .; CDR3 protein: CASSLEVGQAFF; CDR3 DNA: TGTGCCAGCAGCTTAGAGGTCGGACAGGCTTTCTTT
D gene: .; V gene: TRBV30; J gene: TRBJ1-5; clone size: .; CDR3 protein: CAWSVDDISNQPQHF; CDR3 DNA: TGTGCCTGGAGTGTTGACGACATAAGCAATCAGCCCCAGCATTTT
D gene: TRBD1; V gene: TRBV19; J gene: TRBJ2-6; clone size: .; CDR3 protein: CASSSRGRGANVLTF; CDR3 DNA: TGTGCCAGTAGTAGCAGGGGGCGTGGGGCCAACGTCCTGACTTTC
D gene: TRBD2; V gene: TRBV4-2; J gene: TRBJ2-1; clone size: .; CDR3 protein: CASRQTSGGGHEQFF; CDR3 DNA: TGTGCCAGCAGACAGACTAGCGGGGGAGGGCATGAGCAGTTCTTC
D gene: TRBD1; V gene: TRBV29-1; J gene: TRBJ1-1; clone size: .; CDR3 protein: CSVAGTGGRDTEAFF; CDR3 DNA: TGCAGCGTTGCGGGGACAGGGGGCAGGGACACTGAAGCTTTCTTT
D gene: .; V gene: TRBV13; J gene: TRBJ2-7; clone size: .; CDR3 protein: CASSLEGANREQYF; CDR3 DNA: TGTGCCAGCAGCTTAGAAGGGGCGAATCGCGAGCAGTACTTC
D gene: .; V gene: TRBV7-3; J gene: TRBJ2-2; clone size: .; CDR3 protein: CASSTSTGELFF; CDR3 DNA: TGTGCCAGCAGCACGAGCACCGGGGAGCTGTTTTTT
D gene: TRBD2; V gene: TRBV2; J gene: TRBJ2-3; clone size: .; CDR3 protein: CASSPLGTSGERDTQYF; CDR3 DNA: TGTGCCAGCAGCCCTCTTGGGACTAGCGGGGAACGCGATACGCAGTATTTT
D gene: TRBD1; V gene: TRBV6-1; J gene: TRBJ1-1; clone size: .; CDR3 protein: CASRGQGQLGTEAFF; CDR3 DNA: TGTGCCAGCAGGGGACAGGGTCAGTTGGGTACTGAAGCTTTCTTT
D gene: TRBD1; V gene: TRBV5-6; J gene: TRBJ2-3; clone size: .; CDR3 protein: CASSLGTGEDTQYF; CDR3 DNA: TGTGCCAGCAGCTTGGGGACAGGGGAAGATACGCAGTATTTT
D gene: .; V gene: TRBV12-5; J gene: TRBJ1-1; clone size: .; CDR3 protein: CASGVQGPMNTEAFF; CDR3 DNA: TGTGCTAGTGGTGTACAGGGCCCCATGAACACTGAAGCTTTCTTT
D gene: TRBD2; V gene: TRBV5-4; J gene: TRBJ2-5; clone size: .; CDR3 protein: CASSLGLAGGQETQYF; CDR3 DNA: TGTGCCAGCAGCTTGGGACTAGCGGGGGGACAAGAGACCCAGTACTTC
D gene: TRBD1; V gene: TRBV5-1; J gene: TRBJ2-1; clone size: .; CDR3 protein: CASSLEGQGGNEQFF; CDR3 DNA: TGCGCCAGCAGCTTGGAAGGACAGGGGGGGAATGAGCAGTTCTTC
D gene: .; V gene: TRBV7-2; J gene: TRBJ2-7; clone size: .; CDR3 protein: CASGAGLGEQYF; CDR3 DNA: TGTGCCAGTGGGGCGGGGTTGGGCGAGCAGTACTTC
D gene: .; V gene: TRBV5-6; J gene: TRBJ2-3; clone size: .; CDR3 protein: CASSGTTGWGADTQYF; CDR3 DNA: TGTGCCAGCAGCGGAACCACAGGGTGGGGCGCAGATACGCAGTATTTT
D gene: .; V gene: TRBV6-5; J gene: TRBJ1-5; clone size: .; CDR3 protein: CASSSDSQPQHF; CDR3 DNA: TGTGCCAGCAGCTCGGACAGTCAGCCCCAGCATTTT
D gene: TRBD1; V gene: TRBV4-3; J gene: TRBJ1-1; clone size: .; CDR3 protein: CASSQTGFFTEAFF; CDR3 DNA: TGCGCCAGCAGCCAGACAGGGTTTTTCACTGAAGCTTTCTTT
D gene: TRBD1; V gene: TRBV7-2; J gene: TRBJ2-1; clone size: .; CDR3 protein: CASSSDRLGFF; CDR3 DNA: TGTGCCAGCAGCTCGGACAGGCTGGGATTCTTC
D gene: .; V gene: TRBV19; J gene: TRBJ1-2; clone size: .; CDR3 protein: CASSVTVYGYTF; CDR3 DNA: TGTGCCAGTAGTGTGACAGTCTATGGCTACACCTTC
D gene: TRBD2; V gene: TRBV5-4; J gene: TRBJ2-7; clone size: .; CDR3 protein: CASSLAERGGYEQYF; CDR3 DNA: TGTGCCAGCAGCTTGGCCGAGCGGGGTGGTTACGAGCAGTACTTC
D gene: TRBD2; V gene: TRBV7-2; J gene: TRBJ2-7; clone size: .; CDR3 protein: CASSYEAGGGHEQYF; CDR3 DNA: TGTGCCAGCAGCTACGAAGCGGGGGGTGGCCACGAGCAGTACTTC
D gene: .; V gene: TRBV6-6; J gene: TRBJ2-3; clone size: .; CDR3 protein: CASSQGSASTDTQYF; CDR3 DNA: TGTGCCAGCAGTCAGGGATCCGCTAGCACAGATACGCAGTATTTT
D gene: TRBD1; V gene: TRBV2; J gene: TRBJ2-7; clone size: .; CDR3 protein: CASSVGPGQGFYEQYF; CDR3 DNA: TGTGCCAGCAGTGTCGGACCGGGACAGGGTTTTTACGAGCAGTACTTC
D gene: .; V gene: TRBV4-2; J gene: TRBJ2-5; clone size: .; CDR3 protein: CASSQEARTESTTQYF; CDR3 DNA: TGTGCCAGCAGCCAAGAAGCTCGGACAGAATCAACGACCCAGTACTTC
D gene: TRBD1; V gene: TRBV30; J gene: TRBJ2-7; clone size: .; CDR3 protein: CAWIAGQGSWEQYF; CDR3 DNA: TGTGCCTGGATCGCGGGACAGGGTTCGTGGGAGCAGTACTTC
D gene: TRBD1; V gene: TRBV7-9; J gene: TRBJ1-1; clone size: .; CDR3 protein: CASGPQGTEAFF; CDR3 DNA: TGTGCCAGCGGACCACAGGGGACTGAAGCTTTCTTT
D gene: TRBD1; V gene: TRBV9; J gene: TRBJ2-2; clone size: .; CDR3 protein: CASSVATQGETGELFF; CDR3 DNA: TGTGCCAGCAGCGTAGCTACTCAGGGGGAGACCGGGGAGCTGTTTTTT
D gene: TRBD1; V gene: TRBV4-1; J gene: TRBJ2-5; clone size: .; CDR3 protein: CASSQGWDRGQETQYF; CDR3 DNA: TGCGCCAGCAGCCAAGGGTGGGACAGGGGTCAAGAGACCCAGTACTTC
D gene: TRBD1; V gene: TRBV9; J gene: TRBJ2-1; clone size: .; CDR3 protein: CASSVYPITTGRYNEQFF; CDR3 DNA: TGTGCCAGCAGCGTCTATCCCATAACGACAGGGCGCTACAATGAGCAGTTCTTC
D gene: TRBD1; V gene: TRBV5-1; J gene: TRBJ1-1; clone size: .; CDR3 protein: CASSSATGTGHTEAFF; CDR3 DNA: TGCGCCAGCAGCTCGGCTACCGGGACAGGCCACACTGAAGCTTTCTTT
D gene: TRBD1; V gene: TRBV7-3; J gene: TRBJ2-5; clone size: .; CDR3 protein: CASSLWGTGEETQYF; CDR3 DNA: TGTGCCAGCAGCCTATGGGGGACAGGGGAAGAGACCCAGTACTTC
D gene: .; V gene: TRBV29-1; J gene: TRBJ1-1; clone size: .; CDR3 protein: CSVERWLANPEAFF; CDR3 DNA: TGCAGCGTTGAACGATGGTTAGCGAACCCTGAAGCTTTCTTT